The sequence of this TCR beta chain was determined in a study of cytomegalovirus exposure and HLA in healthy donors. Overall study context: Previous work identified roughly 120 million unique TCR beta sequences from roughly 180 million T cells. Study observations and caveats: The authors considered a cluster of highly shared sequence variants likely to be a sequencing artifact.

Concerning this clone: Its antigen is currently unknown. This same CDR3 is encoded by further DNA sequences in the sample.

The CDR3 contains 13 residues. The V gene's germline CDR1 is MDHEN and CDR2 SYDVKM. V was pared by 6 bases and J by 4 bases, with 10 bases between. PCR involved 60 Vbeta and 13 Jbeta primers. Sequencing used immunoSEQ multiplex PCR; TCRdb keeps in-frame clones, though not all of them. The sample yields around 270,000 clones, about four fifths seen once. The rearrangement uses TRBV28 and TRBJ2-1; D is uncertain. The receptor was derived from a girl aged 2-10 years in good health and CMV-seronegative. Sequences were obtained from PBMCs. The CDR3 loop reads CASSLGSYNEQFF. The CDR3 region has the DNA TGTGCCAGCAGCCTGGGCAGTTACAATGAGCAGTTCTTC. Drawing the rest from reference TRBV28 and TRBJ2-1, the complete variable domain is DVKVTQSSRYLVKRTGEKVFLECVQDMDHENMFWYRQDPGLGLRLIYFSYDVKMKEKGDIPEGYSVSREKKERFSLILESASTNQTSMYLCASSLGSYNEQFFGPGTRLTVL.